Below are 13 T cell receptor beta chains sequenced from a single sample in a study of T cell repertoires in cytomegalovirus infection (dated by TCRdb to the late 2010s). The listed sequencing device is Illumina HiSeq 1500. Using fastp trimming at Q25 and MiXCR clonotype assembly, TCRdb reanalyzed the public sequencing data and kept in-frame beta chains. Rows are unified per CDR3 protein, each entry keeping the most common DNA and genes. The sample records about 230,000 distinct CDR3 sequences, 22% of which are singletons. The top ten clonotypes cover 18% of the sample. Sequencing used CD8+ T cells from PBMCs. These receptors all stem from a human donor in good health (CMV status not recorded). Some clones in this sample may be carry-over from other donors' samples.

This clonotype was observed at least ten times. The gene calls are TRBV7-2 and TRBJ1-2, with D possibly matching TRBD1 (6 bases). CDR1 and CDR2 from the germline V gene are SGHTA and FQGNSA. With 1 base removed from V and 4 bases from J, the gap between germline ends came to 16 bases. CDR3 length equals 16 residues. The CDR3 DNA reads TGTGCCAGCAGCTTAGTGGCAGCAGGGGAGGGCTATGGCTACACCTTC. Amino acids: CASSLVAAGEGYGYTF.

This chain joins TRBV2 and TRBJ2-3; D unresolved. The V and J ends lost 5 bases and 1 base respectively, with 13 bases between them. The V gene's germline CDR1 is SNHLY and CDR2 FYNNEI. This CDR3 region has 15 residues. CDR3 in amino acids: CASSPWPQGTDTQYF. The CDR3 region has the DNA TGTGCCAGCAGTCCCTGGCCCCAGGGCACAGATACGCAGTATTTT.

This clonotype was observed many times. The chain uses TRBV12-3 or TRBV12-4 and TRBJ2-1, with D unresolved. CDR3 length: 13 amino acids. V lost 0 bases, J lost 7 bases, and 7 bases lay in between. Here the CDR3 reads CASSLANNNEQFF. As DNA, the CDR3 is TGTGCCAGCAGTTTAGCCAATAATAATGAGCAGTTCTTC.

In this sample, this clonotype turned up once. The CDR3 loop reads CSVEGESSSYNEQFF. The CDR3 region has the DNA TGCAGCGTTGAAGGGGAAAGCAGCTCCTACAATGAGCAGTTCTTC. This chain joins TRBV29-1 and TRBJ2-1; D not resolved. The germline V and J ends were trimmed by 1 base and 0 bases, with 10 bases remaining between them. This CDR3 spans 15 amino acids. The germline V gene encodes CDR1 SQVTM and CDR2 ANQGSEA.

This clonotype was detected a few times. CDR3 bases: TGCAGCGTGCTACAGATGAACACTGAAGCTTTCTTT. Its translation: CSVLQMNTEAFF. The chain is built from TRBV29-1 and TRBJ1-1; D unresolved. Trimming cost V 6 bases and J 0 bases, with 8 bases left between them. Germline V gives CDR1 SQVTM, CDR2 ANQGSEA. CDR3 length: 12 residues.

This clonotype was observed many times. In DNA form, the CDR3 reads TGTGCCAGCAGCTACGCGGCCGGGCCGGCGGGGACTGAAGCTTTCTTT. It is translated as CASSYAAGPAGTEAFF. V gene TRBV7-8 combines with J gene TRBJ1-1, with D unresolved. V was trimmed by 4 bases and J by 5 bases, leaving 20 bases between them. CDR1 is SGHVS, CDR2 FQNEAQ, per germline. The CDR3 has 16 residues.

This clonotype was seen a few times. The chain couples TRBV13 to TRBJ2-1; 9 bases map to TRBD2. After removal of 6 bases from V and 9 bases from J, the junction contained 12 bases not matched to a gene. CDR1 and CDR2 from the germline V gene are PRHDT and FYEKMQ (reference sequence). This CDR3 is 15 amino acids long. CDR3 sequence: CASRSRGGVTREQFF. For the CDR3, the DNA is TGTGCCAGCAGATCGCGGGGGGGAGTTACCCGTGAGCAGTTCTTC.

Remarks on this clonotype: A much larger clonotype is one base distant, so this may be a read error. J is TRBJ1-1 and V is TRBV7-9; possibly TRBD1 for D (5 bases). CDR1 SEHNR and CDR2 FQNEAQ come from the germline V gene (reference sequence). Trimming pared 5 bases from V and 4 bases from J, leaving 8 bases between. This CDR3 has 12 residues. CDR3 in amino acids: CASSPGFTEAFF. Here the CDR3 DNA reads TGTGCCAGCAGCCCAGGGTTCACTGAAGCTTTCTTT.

This clonotype was picked up a small number of times. The chain carries TRBV20-1 and TRBJ1-1; 7 positions agree with TRBD1. Germline V gives CDR1 DFQATT, CDR2 SNEGSKA (reference sequence). CDR3 length equals 13 residues. The ends lost 1 base at V and 3 bases at J; junction bases unmatched: 2. CDR3 protein: CSARGTGDTEAFF. Written as DNA, the CDR3 is TGCAGTGCTAGAGGTACAGGGGACACTGAAGCTTTCTTT.

This clonotype was counted a few times. The chain joins TRBV3-1 to TRBJ2-7; D is uncertain. The CDR3 has 15 residues. Trimming cost V 1 base and J 7 bases, with 17 bases left between them. Per the germline V gene, CDR1 is LGHDT and CDR2 is YNNKEL (reference sequence). DNA for the CDR3: TGTGCCAGCAGCCAAGGTTTGGGCTACAGATGGGAGCAGTACTTC. Encoded protein: CASSQGLGYRWEQYF.

CDR3 residues: CASSLWPGQGWDEQFF. The CDR3 nucleotides are TGTGCCAGCAGTTTATGGCCGGGACAGGGGTGGGATGAGCAGTTCTTC. The V call is TRBV12-3 or TRBV12-4, the J call TRBJ2-1; 10 bases align to TRBD1. After removal of 2 bases from V and 8 bases from J, the junction contained 9 bases not matched to a gene. The CDR3 totals 16 residues.

There are a few counts of this clonotype. This chain links TRBV20-1 with TRBJ1-1; the D is unclear. Germline-derived CDR1 and CDR2 are DFQATT and SNEGSKA (reference sequence). CDR3 length: 15 amino acids. With 2 bases removed from V and 2 bases from J, the gap between germline ends came to 15 bases. The CDR3 loop reads CSARSVWVSNTEAFF. CDR3 nucleotide sequence: TGCAGTGCTAGATCTGTGTGGGTTAGTAACACTGAAGCTTTCTTT.

The chain has TRBV29-1 and TRBJ2-3; the match to TRBD1 covers 7 bases. Unmatched junction bases numbered 16, after V lost 2 bases and J lost 5 bases. Germline V gene lookup returns CDR1 SQVTM and CDR2 ANQGSEA. The CDR3 has 17 residues. CDR3 amino acids: CSVEPKAGTVAEDTQYF. CDR3 DNA: TGCAGCGTTGAACCCAAAGCTGGGACAGTAGCTGAAGATACGCAGTATTTT.